The source of this TCR beta chain is a study of cytomegalovirus exposure and HLA in healthy donors. Whole-study results and caveats: When a later analysis was performed, an Asian-associated ancestry cluster reportedly had fewer N-insertions than the approximately 680-donor mean. With later analysis, a missense DCLRE1C variant became linked to TCR beta V- and J-gene trimming. In an earlier analysis, in some 540 donors, most V segments appeared productive either ~90% or ~30% of the time. After further analysis at a later stage, 16,951 TCR beta sequences were associated with HLA alleles at 0.05 false discovery rate.

The PCR used 60 Vbeta and 13 Jbeta primers. The data were produced by immunoSEQ multiplex PCR, yet TCRdb's version contains in-frame clones alone and is incomplete. The sample records 150,000 to 250,000 clones, 70% to 85% being singletons. Only a few counts were recorded for this clone. The antigen remains undetermined. The sample consisted of PBMCs. This TCR came from a boy aged 2 to 9 in good health and CMV-seronegative.

The CDR3 sequence is CASSQARWETQYF. In DNA form, the CDR3 reads TGTGCCAGCAGCCAAGCCAGATGGGAGACCCAGTACTTC. The chain employs TRBV4-2 and TRBJ2-5; D is unresolved. Per germline, CDR1 LGHNA and CDR2 YNFKEQ. Trimming removed 1 base from V and 5 bases from J, with 8 bases in between. This CDR3 contains 13 residues.